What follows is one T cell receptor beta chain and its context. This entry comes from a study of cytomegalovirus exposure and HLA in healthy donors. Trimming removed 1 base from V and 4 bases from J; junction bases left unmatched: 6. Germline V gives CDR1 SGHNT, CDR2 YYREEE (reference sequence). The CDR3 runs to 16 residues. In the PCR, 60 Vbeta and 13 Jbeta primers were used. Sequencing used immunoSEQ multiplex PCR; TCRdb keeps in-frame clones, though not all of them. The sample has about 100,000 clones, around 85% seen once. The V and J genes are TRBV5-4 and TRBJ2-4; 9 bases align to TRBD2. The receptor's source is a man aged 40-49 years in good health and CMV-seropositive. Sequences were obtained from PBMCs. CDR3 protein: CASSLFAGGAKNIQYF. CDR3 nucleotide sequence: TGTGCCAGCAGCTTGTTTGCGGGAGGGGCAAAAAACATTCAGTACTTC.